Each of the 3 T cell receptor beta chains below was sequenced from the same sample in a study of cytomegalovirus exposure and HLA in healthy donors (TCRdb year 2017). The library was built by means of the immunoSEQ multiplex PCR assay. For the multiplex PCR, a mixture combining 60 forward primers for TCR Vbeta segments and 13 reverse primers for TCR Jbeta segments was used. TCRdb retrieved this table from immuneACCESS and kept in-frame rearrangements only. Not all clones are present; in checked studies, unresolved V genes account for under half, and no reason is known for the remainder. For this sample the table gives 100,000 to 150,000 clones, of which 83% were detected only once. Over 3% of the sample lies in the top ten. Source material: PBMCs. Receptors originate from a woman in her forties in good health and CMV-seropositive.

This clone was recorded only once. The chain is built from TRBV28 and TRBJ2-7, with 8 bases that match TRBD2. CDR3 length equals 14 residues. Germline CDR1 is MDHEN and CDR2 is SYDVKM. Unmatched junction bases numbered 4, after V lost 6 bases and J lost 0 bases. DNA for the CDR3: TGTGCCAGCAGGGACACTAGCGGCTCCTACGAGCAGTACTTC. Its translation is CASRDTSGSYEQYF.

V gene TRBV20-1 combines with J gene TRBJ2-7; D unclear. V lost 5 bases and J lost 6, with 11 bases in between. CDR3 length: 11 amino acids. Germline V gene lookup returns CDR1 DFQATT and CDR2 SNEGSKA (reference sequence). The CDR3 coding sequence is TGCAGTGCTGTTAAACAGCTCGAGCAGTACTTC. This translates into CSAVKQLEQYF.

This chain links TRBV5-1 with TRBJ2-3; 9 bases line up with TRBD2. J lost 5 bases, V lost 6 bases, and 7 bases had no gene match. Germline values: CDR1 SGHRS, CDR2 YFSETQ. This CDR3 spans 14 amino acids. The CDR3 coding sequence is TGCGCCAGCATGGCGGGAGGGCCCCAAGATACGCAGTATTTT. As protein: CASMAGGPQDTQYF.